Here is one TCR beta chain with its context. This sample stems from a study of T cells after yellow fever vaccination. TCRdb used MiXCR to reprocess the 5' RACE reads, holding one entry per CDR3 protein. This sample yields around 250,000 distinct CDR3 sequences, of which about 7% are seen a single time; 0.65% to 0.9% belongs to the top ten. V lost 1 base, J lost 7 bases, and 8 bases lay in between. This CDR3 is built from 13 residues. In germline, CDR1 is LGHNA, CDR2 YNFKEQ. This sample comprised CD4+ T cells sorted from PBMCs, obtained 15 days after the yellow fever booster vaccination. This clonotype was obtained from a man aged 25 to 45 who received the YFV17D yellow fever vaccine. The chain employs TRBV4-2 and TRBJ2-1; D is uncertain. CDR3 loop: CASSQVSENEQFF. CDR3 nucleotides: TGTGCCAGCAGCCAAGTATCGGAGAATGAGCAGTTCTTC.